Given below is one T cell receptor beta chain in context. Germline CDR1 and CDR2: MNHNS and SASEGT. The ends were cut back, 8 bases at V and 0 bases at J, with 14 bases in the middle. The length of the CDR3 is 15 residues. A single record per CDR3 protein comes from TCRdb applying MiXCR to the RT-PCR reads. The repertoire holds about 680,000 distinct CDR3 sequences, with 13% to 15% as singletons. The genes are TRBV6-1 and TRBJ1-5; tentatively, D is TRBD1 (5 bases). The receptor comes from a female donor in good health, serving as a healthy control. Material for sequencing was memory CD4+ T cells from blood. CDR3 DNA: TGTGCCAGCGGAAGCAGGGTTGATAGCAATCAGCCCCAGCATTTT. Encoded protein: CASGSRVDSNQPQHF.